This T cell receptor (beta chain) was captured by sequencing in a study of blood T cell repertoires in COVID-19. The overall study: Acute-phase and convalescent COVID-19 samples originated in the United States, Italy and Spain.

Patients of the Seattle cohort, enrolled during active infection, were followed longitudinally. Study processing details: Amplification of reference gene primers was used by the study to estimate nucleated cell counts. Libraries were prepared by immunoSEQ multiplex PCR; TCRdb keeps only in-frame clonotypes and omits some of them. That table furnishes V, J and clone size, whereas the DNA furnished D and trimming. The table records 13,000 or so clones, around 70% of them present only once. This clone was detected only once. Germline V gene data show CDR1 as MGHRA and CDR2 as YSYEKL. There are 15 residues in the CDR3. V was cut by 0 bases and J by 5 bases, with 11 bases left in between.

This TCR was sampled from a man between 60 and 75 years old with COVID-19, enrolled during active disease. This sequence joins TRBV4-1 and TRBJ2-4; D is possibly TRBD2 (5 bases). Sequenced: peripheral blood. This CDR3 reads CASSQDKSGENIQYF. In nucleotides, the CDR3 is TGCGCCAGCAGCCAAGATAAGAGCGGAGAAAACATTCAGTACTTC.